The 11 T cell receptor beta chains reported below all come from one sample, sequenced in a study of shared clonotypes between healthy human individuals. Sequencing used immunoSEQ multiplex PCR; TCRdb keeps in-frame clones, though not all of them. The table includes about 1 million clones, more than 60% detected once. The sequencing sample was made of memory CD4+ T cells sorted from blood. Subset: CD45RA-negative fraction. Source of these receptors: a young man in good health.

This chain links TRBV27 with TRBJ2-7, with 9 bases lining up with TRBD1. This CDR3 is 14 amino acids long. The V segment lost 6 bases and the J segment 3 bases; nucleotides outside the gene matches: 6. Germline-derived CDR1 and CDR2 are MNHEY and SMNVEV (reference sequence). In DNA, the CDR3 is TGTGCCAGCAGCCGGGACAGGGCCGGCTACGAGCAGTACTTC. Its protein is CASSRDRAGYEQYF.

Comments on this clone: Other DNA sequences in this specimen translate into the identical CDR3. V gene TRBV28 combines with J gene TRBJ2-7; 8 bases fit TRBD2. After removal of 6 bases from V and 3 bases from J, the junction contained 7 bases not matched to a gene. The CDR3 runs 14 residues. CDR1 and CDR2 (germline): MDHEN, SYDVKM. DNA of the CDR3: TGTGCCAGCAGCCCCCGGGGGGGGCGCTACGAGCAGTACTTC. This codes for CASSPRGGRYEQYF.

The rearrangement joins TRBV30 to TRBJ1-1, with 7 bases aligning to TRBD1. The germline V gene has CDR1 GTSNPN and CDR2 SVGIG (reference sequence). The CDR3 runs 14 residues. J gave up 10 bases and V 0 bases, and 11 bases lay outside the gene matches. CDR3 in amino acids: CAWSVRQGLRGAFF. Here the CDR3 DNA reads TGTGCCTGGAGTGTACGACAGGGCCTACGAGGAGCTTTCTTT. Based on the CDR3 plus reference TRBV30 and TRBJ1-1, the full variable domain is SQTIHQWPATLVQPVGSPLSLECTVEGTSNPNLYWYRQAAGRGLQLLFYSVGIGQISSEVPQNLSASRPQDRQFILSSKKLLLSDSGFYLCAWSVRQGLRGAFFGQGTRLTVV.

The chain recombines TRBV4-3 with TRBJ2-1; possibly TRBD1 or TRBD2 for D (6 bases each). CDR1 and CDR2 from the germline V gene are LGHNA and YSLEER. The V end lost 0 bases, the J end lost 2 bases, and 11 bases lay between the germline ends. The CDR3 has 16 residues. The CDR3 protein is CASSQEAGHPYNEQFF. CDR3 in DNA: TGCGCCAGCAGCCAAGAGGCGGGACACCCCTACAATGAGCAGTTCTTC.

The V call is TRBV4-3, the J call TRBJ2-7, with a possible D match to TRBD2 (6 bases). V lost 2 bases and J lost 6, with 11 bases in between. This CDR3 has 13 residues. From germline, CDR1 is LGHNA and CDR2 YSLEER. The DNA of the CDR3 is TGCGCCAGCAGCCAACCCCTAGCGCGCGAGCAGTACTTC. Translation gives CASSQPLAREQYF.

The chain links TRBV7-2 to TRBJ2-7, with D uncertain. Trimming shortened V by 1 base and J by 3 bases, and 13 bases separated the two germline ends. Germline assignment: CDR1 SGHTA and CDR2 FQGNSA. The length of the CDR3 is 15 residues. The DNA for the CDR3 is TGTGCCAGCAGCTTAGTCGCAAGCGCAGGCTACGAGCAGTACTTC. Amino acid sequence: CASSLVASAGYEQYF.

The chain carries TRBV12-5 and TRBJ1-2; TRBD1 matches at 8 bases. The germline V gene encodes CDR1 LGHNT and CDR2 FRNRAP. With 0 bases clipped from V and 8 bases from J, the junction kept 8 bases outside the gene matches. This CDR3 region has 15 residues. The CDR3 bases are TGTGCTAGTGGTTTGGTACCGGGCAGGGGGCAAGGCTACACCTTC. Translating gives CASGLVPGRGQGYTF.

The genes are TRBV4-1 and TRBJ2-5; the D gene is possibly TRBD1 (6 bases). V lost 4 bases to trimming and J lost 6 bases, with 15 bases between them. CDR1 and CDR2 from the germline V gene are MGHRA and YSYEKL. This CDR3 has 14 residues. CDR3 residues: CASSRDTGIQTQYF. In DNA form, the CDR3 reads TGCGCCAGCAGCCGGGACACAGGGATTCAGACCCAGTACTTC.

The chain recombines TRBV2 with TRBJ2-5; 11 nucleotides agree with TRBD2. After removal of 4 bases from V and 0 bases from J, the junction contained 1 base not matched to a gene. CDR3 length equals 15 residues. The germline gives CDR1 SNHLY, CDR2 FYNNEI. CDR3 bases: TGTGCCAGCAGTGGACTAGCGGGGTACCAAGAGACCCAGTACTTC. Encoded protein: CASSGLAGYQETQYF.

This rearrangement joins TRBV7-2 to TRBJ2-2; D is uncertain. Per the germline V gene, CDR1 is SGHTA and CDR2 is FQGNSA. Deletions cut 1 base from V and 0 bases from J, with 6 bases between. CDR3 length: 15 residues. The CDR3 is CASSLGRTNTGELFF. Written as DNA, the CDR3 is TGTGCCAGCAGCTTAGGGCGAACGAACACCGGGGAGCTGTTTTTT.

The gene calls are TRBV30 and TRBJ2-6, with TRBD1 matching over 7 bases. The germline CDR1 and CDR2 sequences are GTSNPN and SVGIG (reference sequence). Trimming took 3 bases from V and 8 from J; bases not matched to a gene: 19. The CDR3 extends over 18 amino acids. The CDR3 nucleotides are TGTGCCTGGAGGTCCTCGGACAGGTGGGGGAAGGCCTCCAACGTCCTGACTTTC. This sequence encodes CAWRSSDRWGKASNVLTF.